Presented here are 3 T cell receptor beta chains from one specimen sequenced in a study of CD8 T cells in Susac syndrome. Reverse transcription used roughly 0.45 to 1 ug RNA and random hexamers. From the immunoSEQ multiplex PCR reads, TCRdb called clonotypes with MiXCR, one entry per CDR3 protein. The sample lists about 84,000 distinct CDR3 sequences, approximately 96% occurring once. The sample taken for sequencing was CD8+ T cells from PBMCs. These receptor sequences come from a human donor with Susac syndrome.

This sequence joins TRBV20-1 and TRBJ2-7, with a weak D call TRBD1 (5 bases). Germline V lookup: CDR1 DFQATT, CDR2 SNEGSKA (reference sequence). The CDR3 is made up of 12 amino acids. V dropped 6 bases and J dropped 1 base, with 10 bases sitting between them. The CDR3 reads CSALTGSYEQYF. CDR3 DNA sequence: TGCAGTGCCTTAACAGGTTCCTACGAGCAGTACTTC.

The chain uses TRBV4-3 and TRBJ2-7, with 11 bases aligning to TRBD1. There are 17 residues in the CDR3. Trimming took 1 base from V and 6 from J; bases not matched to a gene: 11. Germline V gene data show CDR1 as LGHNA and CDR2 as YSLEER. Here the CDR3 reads CASSQVPPGTGGSEQYF. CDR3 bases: TGCGCCAGCAGCCAAGTACCTCCCGGGACAGGGGGTTCCGAGCAGTACTTC.

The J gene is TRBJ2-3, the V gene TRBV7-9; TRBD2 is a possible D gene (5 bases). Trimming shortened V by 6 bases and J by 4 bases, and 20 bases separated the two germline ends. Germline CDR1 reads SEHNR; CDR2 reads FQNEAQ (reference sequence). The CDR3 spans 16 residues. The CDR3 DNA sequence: TGTGCCAGCAGTCGGGGTTCATTAGGACCCCCAGATACGCAGTATTTT. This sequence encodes CASSRGSLGPPDTQYF.